This note documents a single T cell receptor (beta chain) sequence. This sample was taken from a study of technical replicates of blood from several donors. Trimming removed 0 bases from V and 5 bases from J, with 10 bases in between. This CDR3 has 15 residues. Germline CDR1 is SGHTA and CDR2 is FQGTGA. Profiling relied on immunoSEQ multiplex PCR, and the TCRdb table lists in-frame clones only, not all of them. This sample has about 67,000 clones, with approximately 97% found just once. This chain connects TRBV7-3 to TRBJ2-2; no clear D. This TCR derives from a human donor in good health. Material: T cells isolated from PBMCs. Here the CDR3 DNA reads TGTGCCAGCAGCTTAACTGGGCCGGCGACCGGGGAGCTGTTTTTT. As protein: CASSLTGPATGELFF. Full variable domain (outside the CDR3, taken from reference TRBV7-3 and TRBJ2-2): GAGVSQTPSNKVTEKGKYVELRCDPISGHTALYWYRQSLGQGPEFLIYFQGTGAADDSGLPNDRFFAVRPEGSVSTLKIQRTERGDSAVYLCASSLTGPATGELFFGEGSRLTVL.